This T cell receptor beta chain was recorded in a study of shared clonotypes between healthy human individuals. The donors were all Caucasian adults (living in Nashville, Tennessee). This clone was detected ten times or more. Different DNA sequences within this sample yield the same CDR3. This table comes from immunoSEQ multiplex PCR, and its TCRdb copy is limited to in-frame clones, with some not included. The repertoire holds 450,000 to 500,000 clones, with 60% to 80% as singletons. There are 16 residues in the CDR3. The junction had 2 bases not matched to a gene; V was cut back by 0 bases and J by 6 bases. Germline V gene sequence: CDR1 SGHNT, CDR2 YYREEE (reference sequence).

Material for sequencing was PBMCs. The V gene is TRBV5-4, the J gene TRBJ2-3, with TRBD2 matching over 15 bases. The sequence was collected from a woman aged 40-49 years in good health. Some clones in this sample may be carry-over from other donors' samples. The CDR3 nucleotides are TGTGCCAGCAGCTTGGGGACTAGCGGGAGGGCGGATACGCAGTATTTT. Residues: CASSLGTSGRADTQYF. The entire variable domain, with the rest obtained from reference TRBV5-4 and TRBJ2-3, is as follows: ETGVTQSPTHLIKTRGQQVTLRCSSQSGHNTVSWYQQALGQGPQFIFQYYREEENGRGNFPPRFSGLQFPNYSSELNVNALELDDSALYLCASSLGTSGRADTQYFGPGTRLTVL.